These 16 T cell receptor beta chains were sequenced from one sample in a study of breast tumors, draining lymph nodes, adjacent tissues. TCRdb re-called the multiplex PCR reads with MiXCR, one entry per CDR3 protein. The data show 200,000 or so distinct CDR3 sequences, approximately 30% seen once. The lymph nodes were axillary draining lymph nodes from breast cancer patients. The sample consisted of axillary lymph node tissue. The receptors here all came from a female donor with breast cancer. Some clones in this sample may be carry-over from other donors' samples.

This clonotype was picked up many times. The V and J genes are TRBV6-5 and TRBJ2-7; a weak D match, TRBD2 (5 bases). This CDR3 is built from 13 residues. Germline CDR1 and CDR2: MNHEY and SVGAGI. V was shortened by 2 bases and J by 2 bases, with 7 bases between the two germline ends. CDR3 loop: CASSYAGTYEQYF. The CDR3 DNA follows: TGTGCCAGCAGTTACGCCGGGACCTACGAGCAGTACTTC.

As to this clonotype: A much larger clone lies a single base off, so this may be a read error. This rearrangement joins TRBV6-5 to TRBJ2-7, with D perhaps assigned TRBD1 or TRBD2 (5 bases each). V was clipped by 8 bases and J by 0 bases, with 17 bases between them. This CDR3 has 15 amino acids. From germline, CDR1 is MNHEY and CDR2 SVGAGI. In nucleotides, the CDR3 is TGTGCCAGCGGCTCCTTTGGGGGAAGCTCCTACGAGCAGTACTTC. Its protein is CASGSFGGSSYEQYF.

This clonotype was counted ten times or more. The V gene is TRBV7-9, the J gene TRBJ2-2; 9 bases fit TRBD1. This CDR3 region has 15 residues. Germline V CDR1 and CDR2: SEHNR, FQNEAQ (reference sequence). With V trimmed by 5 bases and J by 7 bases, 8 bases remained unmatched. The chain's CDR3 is CASSTDRGVSGELFF. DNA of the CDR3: TGTGCCAGCAGCACGGACAGGGGAGTAAGCGGGGAGCTGTTTTTT. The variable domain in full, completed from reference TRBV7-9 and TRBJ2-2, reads DTGVSQNPRHKITKRGQNVTFRCDPISEHNRLYWYRQTLGQGPEFLTYFQNEAQLEKSRLLSDRFSAERPKGSFSTLEIQRTEQGDSAMYLCASSTDRGVSGELFFGEGSRLTVL.

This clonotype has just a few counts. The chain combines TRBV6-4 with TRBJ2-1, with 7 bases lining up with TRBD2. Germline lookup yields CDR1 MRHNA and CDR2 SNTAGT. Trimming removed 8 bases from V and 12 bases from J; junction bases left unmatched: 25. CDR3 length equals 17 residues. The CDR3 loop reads CASLRDPRDFKSGGQFF. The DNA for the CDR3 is TGTGCCAGCTTGCGGGACCCTCGGGACTTCAAATCGGGGGGGCAGTTCTTC.

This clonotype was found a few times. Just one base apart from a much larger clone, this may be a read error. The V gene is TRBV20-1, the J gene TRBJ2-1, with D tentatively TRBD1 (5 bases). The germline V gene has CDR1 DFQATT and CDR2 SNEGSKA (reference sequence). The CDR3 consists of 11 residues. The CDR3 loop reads CSARLDNEQSF. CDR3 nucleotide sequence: TGCAGTGCTAGACTGGACAATGAGCAGTCCTTC.

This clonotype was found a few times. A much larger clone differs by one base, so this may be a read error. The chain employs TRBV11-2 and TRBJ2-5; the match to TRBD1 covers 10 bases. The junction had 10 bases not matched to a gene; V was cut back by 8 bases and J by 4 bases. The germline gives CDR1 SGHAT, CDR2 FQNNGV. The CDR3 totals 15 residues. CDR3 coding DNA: TGTGCCAGCCAAGACAGGGGGCTGACAAGAGAGACCCAGTACTTC. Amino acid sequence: CASQDRGLTRETQYF. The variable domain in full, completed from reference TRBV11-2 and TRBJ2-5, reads EAGVAQSPRYKIIEKRQSVAFWCNPISGHATLYWYQQILGQGPKLLIQFQNNGVVDDSQLPKDRFSAERLKGVDSTLKIQPAKLEDSAVYLCASQDRGLTRETQYFGPGTRLLVL.

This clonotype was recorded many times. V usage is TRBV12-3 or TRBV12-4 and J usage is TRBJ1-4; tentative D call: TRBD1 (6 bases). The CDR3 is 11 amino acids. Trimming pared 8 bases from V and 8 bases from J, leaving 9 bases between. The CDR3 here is CASGQGEKLFF. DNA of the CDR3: TGTGCCAGCGGGCAGGGGGAAAAACTGTTTTTT.

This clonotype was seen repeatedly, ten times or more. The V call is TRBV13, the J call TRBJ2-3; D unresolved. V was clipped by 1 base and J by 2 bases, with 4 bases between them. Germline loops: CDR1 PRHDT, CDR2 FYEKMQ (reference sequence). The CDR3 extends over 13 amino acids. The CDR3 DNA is TGTGCCAGCAGCTTAGAACACACAGATACGCAGTATTTT. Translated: CASSLEHTDTQYF.

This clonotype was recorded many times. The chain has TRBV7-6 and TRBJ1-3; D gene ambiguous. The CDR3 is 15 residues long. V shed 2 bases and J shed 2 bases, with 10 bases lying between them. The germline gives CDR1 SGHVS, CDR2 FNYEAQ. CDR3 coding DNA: TGTGCCAGCAGCTTATTTAGGGCAGCTGGAAACACCATATATTTT. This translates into CASSLFRAAGNTIYF.

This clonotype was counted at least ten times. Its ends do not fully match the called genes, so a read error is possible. CDR3 region: CNASVAGGAEQPQHF. The CDR3 DNA reads as TGCAATGCTAGTGTAGCGGGGGGCGCGGAACAGCCCCAGCATTTT. The rearrangement uses TRBV20-1 and TRBJ1-5; a possible D gene is TRBD1 (6 bases). The CDR3 runs to 15 residues. Looked up from germline, CDR1 is DFQATT and CDR2 is SNEGSKA (reference sequence).

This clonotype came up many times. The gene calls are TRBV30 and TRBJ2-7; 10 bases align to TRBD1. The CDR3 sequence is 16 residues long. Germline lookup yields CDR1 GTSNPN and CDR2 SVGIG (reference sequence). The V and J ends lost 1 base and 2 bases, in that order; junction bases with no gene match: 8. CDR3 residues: CAWSGSWDRGTYEQYF. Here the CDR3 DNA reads TGTGCCTGGAGTGGGTCTTGGGACAGGGGTACCTACGAGCAGTACTTC.

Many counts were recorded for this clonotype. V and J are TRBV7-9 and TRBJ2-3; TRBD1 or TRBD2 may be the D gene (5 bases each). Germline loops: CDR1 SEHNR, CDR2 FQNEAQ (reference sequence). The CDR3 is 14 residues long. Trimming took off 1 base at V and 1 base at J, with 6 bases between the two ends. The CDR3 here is CASSLGGRTDTQYF. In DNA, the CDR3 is TGTGCCAGCAGCTTAGGGGGACGCACAGATACGCAGTATTTT.

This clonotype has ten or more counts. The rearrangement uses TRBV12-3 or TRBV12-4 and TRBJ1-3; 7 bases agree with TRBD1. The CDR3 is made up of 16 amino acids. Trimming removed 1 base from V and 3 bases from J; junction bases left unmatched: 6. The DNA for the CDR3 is TGTGCCAGCAGTTTAGAAGGGGGCGCCGGTGGAAACACCATATATTTT. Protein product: CASSLEGGAGGNTIYF.

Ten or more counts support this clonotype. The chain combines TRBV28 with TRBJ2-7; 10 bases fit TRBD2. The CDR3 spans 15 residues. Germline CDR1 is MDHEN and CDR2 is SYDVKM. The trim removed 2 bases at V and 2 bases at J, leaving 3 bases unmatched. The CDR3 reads CASSLIAGGAYEQYF. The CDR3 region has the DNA TGTGCCAGCAGTTTAATAGCGGGAGGCGCCTACGAGCAGTACTTC.

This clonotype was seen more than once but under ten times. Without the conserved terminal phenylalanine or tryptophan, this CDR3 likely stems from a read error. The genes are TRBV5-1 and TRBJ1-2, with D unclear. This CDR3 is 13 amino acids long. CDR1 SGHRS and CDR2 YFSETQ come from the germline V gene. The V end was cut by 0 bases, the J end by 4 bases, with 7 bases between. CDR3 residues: CASSLGTGYGYTL. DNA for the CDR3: TGCGCCAGCAGCTTGGGGACCGGCTATGGCTACACCCTC.

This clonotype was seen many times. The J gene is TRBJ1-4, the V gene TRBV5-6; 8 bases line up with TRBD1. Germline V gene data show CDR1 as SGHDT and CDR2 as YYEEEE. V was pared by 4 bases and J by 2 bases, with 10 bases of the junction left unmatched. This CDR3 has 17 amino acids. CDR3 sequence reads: CASSLDREPATNEKLFF. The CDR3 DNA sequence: TGTGCCAGCAGCCTGGACAGGGAGCCAGCGACTAATGAAAAACTGTTTTTT.